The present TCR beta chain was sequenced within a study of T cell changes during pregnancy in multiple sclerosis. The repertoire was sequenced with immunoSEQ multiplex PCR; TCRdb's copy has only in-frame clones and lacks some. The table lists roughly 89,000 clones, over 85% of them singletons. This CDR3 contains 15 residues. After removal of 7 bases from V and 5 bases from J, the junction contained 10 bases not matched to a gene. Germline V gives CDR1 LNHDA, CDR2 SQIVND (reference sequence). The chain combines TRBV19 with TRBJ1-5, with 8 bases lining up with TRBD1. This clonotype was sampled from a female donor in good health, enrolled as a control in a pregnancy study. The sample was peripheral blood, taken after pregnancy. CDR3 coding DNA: TGTGCCAGTACCTCATCAGGGGGCATGGATCAGCCCCAGCATTTT. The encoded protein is CASTSSGGMDQPQHF.